Shown below are 7 T cell receptor beta chains from a single sample sequenced in a study of T-cell reconstitution after alpha-beta-depleted transplantation in children. A TCRbeta library incorporating unique molecular identifiers was prepared. TCRdb analysed the PCR reads with MiXCR anew, one entry per CDR3 protein. The sample carries about a million distinct CDR3 sequences, 25% to 35% recorded once. This sample comprised PBMCs, mostly from graft donor cells, obtained 360 days after TCRalphabeta/CD19-depleted stem cell transplant. The receptors shown here come from a boy younger than two who had a stem cell transplant for SCID, so the T cells may come from the graft donor.

A few counts support this clonotype. This rearrangement joins TRBV7-9 to TRBJ1-1, with 8 bases matching TRBD1. Germline values: CDR1 SEHNR, CDR2 FQNEAQ (reference sequence). The CDR3 is 14 amino acids. The trim removed 0 bases at V and 10 bases at J, leaving 7 bases unmatched. As DNA, the CDR3 is TGTGCCAGCAGCTTAGCGCCCAGGGGGCCGGTAGCTTTCTTT. Encoded protein: CASSLAPRGPVAFF.

This rearrangement joins TRBV7-3 to TRBJ2-1; either TRBD1 or TRBD2 may supply D (5 bases each). Germline lookup yields CDR1 SGHTA and CDR2 FQGTGA. Trimming took 2 bases from V and 5 from J, leaving 16 bases between them. This CDR3 contains 16 residues. Here the CDR3 reads CASSLSGTEANNEQFF. DNA of the CDR3: TGTGCCAGCAGCTTATCCGGGACCGAAGCTAACAATGAGCAGTTCTTC. Full variable domain (outside the CDR3, taken from reference TRBV7-3 and TRBJ2-1): GAGVSQTPSNKVTEKGKYVELRCDPISGHTALYWYRQSLGQGPEFLIYFQGTGAADDSGLPNDRFFAVRPEGSVSTLKIQRTERGDSAVYLCASSLSGTEANNEQFFGPGTRLTVL.

Only one count was recorded for this clonotype. The chain links TRBV12-3 or TRBV12-4 to TRBJ2-2; D is perhaps TRBD1 (6 bases). Trimming took 3 bases from V and 2 from J, leaving 13 bases between them. CDR3 length: 16 amino acids. The CDR3 spells CASSLNRVFNTGELFF. In DNA form, the CDR3 reads TGTGCCAGCAGTTTGAACAGGGTTTTCAACACCGGGGAGCTGTTTTTT.

This chain connects TRBV20-1 to TRBJ2-3; D gene unclear. The V gene's germline CDR1 is DFQATT and CDR2 SNEGSKA (reference sequence). Trimming left V 0 bases short and J 0 bases short, with 7 bases between. The CDR3 consists of 14 residues. The CDR3 nucleotides are TGCAGTGCTAGAGATGGTTCTAGCACAGATACGCAGTATTTT. It specifies CSARDGSSTDTQYF.

J is TRBJ1-4 and V is TRBV6-5; 7 nucleotides line up with TRBD1. CDR1 is MNHEY and CDR2 is SVGAGI in the germline V gene. This CDR3 contains 15 residues. Unmatched junction bases numbered 5, after V lost 2 bases and J lost 5 bases. Here the CDR3 DNA reads TGTGCCAGCAGTTACCCGGGACAGTTGAATGAAAAACTGTTTTTT. Its translation is CASSYPGQLNEKLFF.

This clonotype is a singleton in its sample. The V call is TRBV7-2, the J call TRBJ2-5; the match to TRBD2 covers 9 bases. CDR3 size: 14 residues. Germline V gene data show CDR1 as SGHTA and CDR2 as FQGNSA. The J segment lost 0 bases and the V segment lost 6 bases, leaving 2 bases of the junction unmatched. The CDR3 protein is CASRRGGNQETQYF. The CDR3 region has the DNA TGTGCCAGCAGGCGGGGGGGAAACCAAGAGACCCAGTACTTC.

The chain combines TRBV6-5 with TRBJ1-3, with D hard to call. CDR1 MNHEY and CDR2 SVGAGI come from the germline V gene. The CDR3 sequence is 14 residues long. The germline V and J ends were trimmed by 4 bases and 0 bases, with 7 bases remaining between them. In DNA, the CDR3 is TGTGCCAGCAGTTTCGGAGCCTCTGGAAACACCATATATTTT. Encoded protein: CASSFGASGNTIYF.